This T cell receptor (beta chain) was observed in a study of OX40 agonist ivuxolimab in advanced cancers. V was shortened by 5 bases and J by 5 bases, with 20 bases between the two germline ends. Germline CDR1 SGHNT, CDR2 YYREEE (reference sequence). CDR3 size: 15 residues. TCRdb keeps only in-frame clones here, not all; method: immunoSEQ multiplex PCR. The table includes approximately 60,000 clones, roughly 89% detected once. This clone occurred once. This TCR came from an adult with an advanced solid tumor such as melanoma, head and neck, liver or kidney cancer. This chain uses TRBV5-4 with TRBJ2-7, with D possibly matching TRBD2 (6 bases). The sample consisted of CD4+ or CD8+ T cells sorted from blood, taken in a trial of the OX40 agonist ivuxolimab. CDR3 in amino acids: CASSLDLWRVDEQYF. The DNA of the CDR3 is TGTGCCAGCAGTCTTGATCTTTGGAGGGTCGACGAGCAGTACTTC.